Below, 30 T cell receptor beta chains from the same sample are listed, as sequenced in a study of regulatory T cells in long-lasting Graves disease. Time point reported: newly diagnosed GD, antithyroid drugs for less than 3 months. There was RNA extracted from PBMCs, and the TCR library was made from it. Assembly of TCR beta libraries relied on iRepertoire HTBI primers together with Arm-PCR of CDR3 regions. TCRdb reprocessed the multiplex PCR reads with MiXCR, giving one entry per CDR3 protein. The sample shows roughly 400,000 distinct CDR3 sequences, about 15% of them seen only once. This sample was shared with a second study, whose subject was T cells in Graves' hyperthyroidism and ophthalmopathy.

The sample here was peripheral blood mononuclear cells (PBMCs), taken at new diagnosis, from a patient treated with antithyroid drugs. Every receptor here comes from a woman younger than 35 with Graves disease.

This clonotype has just a few counts. The chain employs TRBV24-1 and TRBJ1-5; 9 bases agree with TRBD1. Germline V gene lookup returns CDR1 KGHDR and CDR2 SFDVKD. J gave up 3 bases and V 4 bases, and 6 bases lay outside the gene matches. CDR3 length: 16 residues. The CDR3 DNA sequence: TGTGCCACCAGTGACTCCGGGACAGGGAACAATCAGCCCCAGCATTTT. Translation gives CATSDSGTGNNQPQHF.

The chain is built from TRBV3-1 and TRBJ1-6; D uncertain. From germline, CDR1 is LGHDT and CDR2 YNNKEL (reference sequence). The CDR3 length is 20 residues. Trimming removed 0 bases at V and 0 bases at J, with 18 bases between. This CDR3 is CASSQDLVPGSVSYNSPLHF. CDR3 DNA: TGTGCCAGCAGCCAAGATCTTGTTCCGGGTTCGGTCTCCTATAATTCACCCCTCCACTTT.

This clonotype was counted ten times or more. The gene calls are TRBV19 and TRBJ2-1; 10 bases align to TRBD2. The CDR3 sequence is 15 residues long. From germline, CDR1 is LNHDA and CDR2 SQIVND (reference sequence). The J segment lost 4 bases and the V segment lost 6 bases, leaving 6 bases of the junction unmatched. The CDR3 protein is CASSLAGGGYNEQFF. The CDR3 bases are TGTGCCAGTAGCTTAGCGGGAGGCGGGTACAATGAGCAGTTCTTC.

This clonotype was picked up a small number of times. The chain couples TRBV7-2 to TRBJ2-3; D uncertain. Trimming took 2 bases from V and 1 from J, leaving 10 bases between them. There are 15 residues in the CDR3. Germline CDR1 and CDR2: SGHTA and FQGNSA. CDR3 coding DNA: TGTGCCAGCAGCTTATACTCCTCCCGCACAGATACGCAGTATTTT. Translating gives CASSLYSSRTDTQYF. Based on the CDR3 plus reference TRBV7-2 and TRBJ2-3, the full variable domain is GAGVSQSPSNKVTEKGKDVELRCDPISGHTALYWYRQSLGQGLEFLIYFQGNSAPDKSGLPSDRFSAERTGGSVSTLTIQRTQQEDSAVYLCASSLYSSRTDTQYFGPGTRLTVL.

The rearrangement joins TRBV6-2 or TRBV6-3 to TRBJ2-2; tentative D call: TRBD2 (5 bases). CDR1 and CDR2 from the germline V gene are MNHEY and SVGEGT. The CDR3 covers 15 residues. Deletions cut 5 bases from V and 1 base from J, with 11 bases between. The CDR3 DNA reads TGTGCCAGCAGTCCCCCCGCGGGGAACACCGGGGAGCTGTTTTTT. Translating gives CASSPPAGNTGELFF.

This clonotype has only a few counts. The chain uses TRBV12-3 or TRBV12-4 and TRBJ2-4; TRBD2 matches at 11 bases. The CDR3 is 15 amino acids. V lost 5 bases, J lost 9 bases, and 9 bases stayed unmatched. The CDR3 here is CASSGVAGGPSIQYF. In nucleotides, the CDR3 is TGTGCCAGCAGTGGTGTAGCGGGAGGGCCAAGCATTCAGTACTTC.

In this sample, this clonotype turned up many times. CDR3 loop: CASSLGGRTLDTQYF. CDR3 nucleotide sequence: TGTGCCAGCAGCCTTGGGGGGCGGACCTTAGATACGCAGTATTTT. The chain joins TRBV7-3 to TRBJ2-3; D could derive from TRBD1 or TRBD2 (6 bases each). Trimming removed 5 bases from V and 5 bases from J, with 17 bases in between. Looked up from germline, CDR1 is SGHTA and CDR2 is FQGTGA. The CDR3 is 15 residues long. Supplemented by reference TRBV7-3 and TRBJ2-3, the full variable domain reads GAGVSQTPSNKVTEKGKYVELRCDPISGHTALYWYRQSLGQGPEFLIYFQGTGAADDSGLPNDRFFAVRPEGSVSTLKIQRTERGDSAVYLCASSLGGRTLDTQYFGPGTRLTVL.

J is TRBJ1-5 and V is TRBV20-1, with a weak D call TRBD1 (6 bases). The CDR3 has 15 amino acids. CDR1 is DFQATT and CDR2 is SNEGSKA in the germline V gene (reference sequence). The V and J ends lost 4 bases and 7 bases respectively, with 20 bases between them. In DNA form, the CDR3 reads TGCAGTGCTAATCGCCCCGGGGGGCGAGGACAGCCCCAGCATTTT. Translated: CSANRPGGRGQPQHF.

The J gene is TRBJ2-7, the V gene TRBV18; 8 nucleotides match TRBD1. The CDR3 spans 14 residues. V shed 3 bases and J 2 bases; nucleotides not matched to a gene: 3. Germline V lookup: CDR1 KGHSH, CDR2 LQKENI. CDR3 amino acids: CASSPTTGAYEQYF. The CDR3 nucleotides are TGTGCCAGCTCACCGACGACAGGGGCCTACGAGCAGTACTTC.

This clonotype appeared a few times. V usage is TRBV10-3 and J usage is TRBJ2-7; 7 bases map to TRBD1. J was trimmed by 6 bases and V by 4 bases; bases with no gene match: 6. The germline V gene has CDR1 ENHRY and CDR2 SYGVKD. The CDR3 runs 13 residues. The CDR3 loop is CAISGQGSGEQYF. The CDR3 DNA is TGTGCCATCAGTGGACAGGGCTCGGGCGAGCAGTACTTC.

This clonotype has a handful of counts. The V gene is TRBV6-2 or TRBV6-3, the J gene TRBJ2-3, with 10 bases that match TRBD2. V lost 2 bases and J lost 7; bases outside the gene matches: 12. The CDR3 has 17 amino acids. Looked up from germline, CDR1 is MNHEY and CDR2 is SVGEGT. The DNA for the CDR3 is TGTGCCAGCAGTTACGTGTTAGCGGGAGGAAGGGGATATACGCAGTATTTT. Protein: CASSYVLAGGRGYTQYF.

This clonotype appeared a few times. The V gene is TRBV14, the J gene TRBJ2-2, with D possibly TRBD1 on 5 matching bases. This CDR3 is built from 13 residues. CDR1 and CDR2 from the germline V gene are SGHDN and FVKESK. The V end lost 0 bases, the J end lost 7 bases, and 6 bases lay between the germline ends. The chain's CDR3 is CASSQDRGGELFF. The CDR3 coding sequence is TGTGCCAGCAGCCAAGATAGGGGCGGGGAGCTGTTTTTT.

This clonotype was counted at least ten times. The rearrangement joins TRBV6-5 to TRBJ2-5; a possible D gene is TRBD2 (5 bases). Trimming stripped 3 bases from V and 4 bases from J, with 21 bases between. Germline CDR1 MNHEY, CDR2 SVGAGI. This CDR3 comprises 17 residues. CDR3 coding DNA: TGTGCCAGCAGTTATGGAATGAGGGCCCTCGGGATAGAGACCCAGTACTTC. Its translation: CASSYGMRALGIETQYF.

This clonotype was observed many times. This rearrangement joins TRBV28 to TRBJ2-1; 7 bases are shared with TRBD1. The CDR3 contains 14 residues. Germline lookup yields CDR1 MDHEN and CDR2 SYDVKM. V lost 4 bases and J lost 12; bases outside the gene matches: 12. The CDR3 coding sequence is TGTGCCAGCAGTTCCAATTTAGGGGGCTATGGGCAGTTCTTC. Translation: CASSSNLGGYGQFF.

This clonotype was seen a handful of times. One end of the junction fails to match germline, which may point to a read error. The gene calls are TRBV20-1 and TRBJ2-7, with D possibly being TRBD2 (5 bases). The CDR3 is made up of 13 amino acids. Germline V CDR1 and CDR2: DFQATT, SNEGSKA (reference sequence). CDR3 region: CSAAGLNSYEQCF. The DNA for the CDR3 is TGCAGTGCTGCCGGACTTAACTCCTACGAGCAGTGCTTC.

The V call is TRBV7-2, the J call TRBJ2-2; D remains ambiguous. CDR1 is SGHTA, CDR2 FQGNSA, per germline. The ends were cut back, 4 bases at V and 3 bases at J, with 9 bases in the middle. The CDR3 has 14 residues. The CDR3 region is CASSSLSYTGELFF. The DNA for the CDR3 is TGTGCCAGCAGCTCCCTCAGCTACACCGGGGAGCTGTTTTTT.

A few counts support this clonotype. The chain combines TRBV19 with TRBJ2-1; D ambiguous. With 1 base removed from V and 0 bases from J, the gap between germline ends came to 10 bases. Germline V gives CDR1 LNHDA, CDR2 SQIVND (reference sequence). The CDR3 length is 16 residues. CDR3 amino acids: CASSIARGFSYNEQFF. The CDR3, as DNA: TGTGCCAGTAGTATAGCGAGAGGATTCTCCTACAATGAGCAGTTCTTC.

Ten or more counts support this clonotype. The chain couples TRBV28 to TRBJ1-4; D is undetermined. The CDR3 is made up of 14 amino acids. With 5 bases removed from V and 0 bases from J, the gap between germline ends came to 7 bases. CDR1 and CDR2 from the germline V gene are MDHEN and SYDVKM. CDR3 sequence reads: CASSTDATNEKLFF. CDR3 DNA sequence: TGTGCCAGCAGTACAGACGCAACTAATGAAAAACTGTTTTTT.

The chain couples TRBV5-1 to TRBJ1-3; D gene ambiguous. Germline V gene sequence: CDR1 SGHRS, CDR2 YFSETQ. Trimming removed 4 bases from V and 0 bases from J, with 8 bases in between. This CDR3 has 14 amino acids. CDR3 in amino acids: CASSAGYSGNTIYF. The CDR3 nucleotides read TGCGCCAGCAGCGCCGGGTACTCTGGAAACACCATATATTTT.

The V call is TRBV10-3, the J call TRBJ2-7; TRBD2 matches 10 bases. J was trimmed by 2 bases and V by 9 bases; bases with no gene match: 4. CDR1 and CDR2 from the germline V gene are ENHRY and SYGVKD. The CDR3 is 13 residues long. This CDR3 is CAMRAGGPYEQYF. CDR3 bases: TGTGCCATGAGAGCGGGAGGGCCCTACGAGCAGTACTTC.

This clonotype was detected only a few times. This chain uses TRBV15 with TRBJ2-7; TRBD1 matches at 7 bases. J lost 1 base, V lost 2 bases, and 5 bases had no gene match. CDR1 and CDR2 (germline): LNHNV, YYDKDF (reference sequence). The length of the CDR3 is 15 residues. CDR3 in amino acids: CATSRQGDSSYEQYF. DNA for the CDR3: TGTGCCACCAGCAGACAGGGGGATTCTTCCTACGAGCAGTACTTC.

This clonotype was observed a few times. The chain links TRBV9 to TRBJ2-3; 13 nucleotides match TRBD2. V lost 4 bases to trimming and J lost 8 bases; unmatched junction nucleotides: 22. Germline V lookup: CDR1 SGDLS, CDR2 YYNGEE. The CDR3 contains 20 residues. Here the CDR3 reads CASSPNSGLAGELATGTQYF. CDR3 bases: TGTGCCAGCAGCCCCAATTCAGGACTAGCGGGAGAACTGGCGACGGGTACGCAGTATTTT.

This clonotype occurred many times. The CDR3 DNA reads as TGCAGTGCTGTAGGGACGGGGGAAGTGGAGCAGTACTTC. Protein: CSAVGTGEVEQYF. The chain uses TRBV20-1 and TRBJ2-7; TRBD2 is a possible D gene (6 bases). The CDR3 is 13 amino acids. Trimming removed 5 bases at V and 7 bases at J, with 18 bases between. Germline V lookup: CDR1 DFQATT, CDR2 SNEGSKA (reference sequence).

This sequence joins TRBV6-2 or TRBV6-3 and TRBJ1-4; D perhaps matches TRBD1 (6 bases). Germline V gives CDR1 MNHEY, CDR2 SVGEGT. V shed 0 bases and J shed 8 bases, with 16 bases lying between them. CDR3 length: 16 residues. CDR3 sequence reads: CASSYSINRVSEKLFF. For the CDR3, the DNA is TGTGCCAGCAGTTACTCGATTAACAGGGTATCGGAAAAACTGTTTTTT.

CDR3 residues: CASSPRGTGQETQYF. Here the CDR3 DNA reads TGCGCCAGCAGCCCTAGGGGGACTGGGCAAGAGACCCAGTACTTC. V and J are TRBV5-1 and TRBJ2-5; possibly TRBD1 or TRBD2 for D (6 bases each). V was clipped by 4 bases and J by 2 bases, with 15 bases between them. CDR3 length: 15 amino acids. Germline CDR1 SGHRS, CDR2 YFSETQ.

This clonotype was picked up many times. The chain recombines TRBV28 with TRBJ2-3, with D perhaps being TRBD1 or TRBD2 (5 bases each). Trimming removed 3 bases from V and 4 bases from J, with 17 bases in between. Germline loops: CDR1 MDHEN, CDR2 SYDVKM. There are 16 residues in the CDR3. CDR3 sequence: CASSLGPGLGADTQYF. The CDR3 DNA follows: TGTGCCAGCAGTTTGGGACCAGGGCTTGGGGCAGATACGCAGTATTTT. Using reference TRBV28 and TRBJ2-3 for the parts outside the CDR3, the full variable domain is DVKVTQSSRYLVKRTGEKVFLECVQDMDHENMFWYRQDPGLGLRLIYFSYDVKMKEKGDIPEGYSVSREKKERFSLILESASTNQTSMYLCASSLGPGLGADTQYFGPGTRLTVL.

J is TRBJ2-1 and V is TRBV12-3 or TRBV12-4; 12 bases line up with TRBD2. The CDR3 has 19 residues. V dropped 5 bases and J dropped 0; count of bases not matched to a gene: 11. The CDR3 DNA is TGTGCCAGCAGTCCCCGACTAGCGGGAGTTGGGAGCTCCTACAATGAGCAGTTCTTC. It translates to CASSPRLAGVGSSYNEQFF.

The chain has TRBV29-1 and TRBJ1-2, with 7 bases identical to TRBD1. The V gene end was trimmed by 4 bases and the J gene end by 0 bases; junction bases not matched to a gene: 14. The CDR3 length is 17 residues. CDR1 is SQVTM, CDR2 ANQGSEA, per germline. In DNA, the CDR3 is TGCAGCGTTGGGGGAGGGGGACAGAACCTAGCTAACTATGGCTACACCTTC. Translation gives CSVGGGGQNLANYGYTF.

Ten or more counts support this clonotype. The V gene is TRBV18, the J gene TRBJ2-1; D is unresolved. The V gene lost 1 base and the J gene lost 3 bases, with 4 bases spanning the gap. Germline V lookup: CDR1 KGHSH, CDR2 LQKENI. The CDR3 extends over 13 amino acids. DNA of the CDR3: TGTGCCAGCTCACCACAGGGCTACAATGAGCAGTTCTTC. Its translation: CASSPQGYNEQFF.

Details on this clonotype: This sequence may be a read error, since a much larger clone differs from it by one base. The chain links TRBV18 to TRBJ1-5; tentatively, D is TRBD1 (6 bases). The CDR3 contains 15 residues. Trimming took 6 bases from V and 6 from J, leaving 18 bases between them. The germline V gene has CDR1 KGHSH and CDR2 LQKENI. CDR3 sequence (DNA): TGTGCCAGCTCCTCCCTCCCGGGGGGCGGTCAGCCCCAGCATTTT. Residues: CASSSLPGGGQPQHF.